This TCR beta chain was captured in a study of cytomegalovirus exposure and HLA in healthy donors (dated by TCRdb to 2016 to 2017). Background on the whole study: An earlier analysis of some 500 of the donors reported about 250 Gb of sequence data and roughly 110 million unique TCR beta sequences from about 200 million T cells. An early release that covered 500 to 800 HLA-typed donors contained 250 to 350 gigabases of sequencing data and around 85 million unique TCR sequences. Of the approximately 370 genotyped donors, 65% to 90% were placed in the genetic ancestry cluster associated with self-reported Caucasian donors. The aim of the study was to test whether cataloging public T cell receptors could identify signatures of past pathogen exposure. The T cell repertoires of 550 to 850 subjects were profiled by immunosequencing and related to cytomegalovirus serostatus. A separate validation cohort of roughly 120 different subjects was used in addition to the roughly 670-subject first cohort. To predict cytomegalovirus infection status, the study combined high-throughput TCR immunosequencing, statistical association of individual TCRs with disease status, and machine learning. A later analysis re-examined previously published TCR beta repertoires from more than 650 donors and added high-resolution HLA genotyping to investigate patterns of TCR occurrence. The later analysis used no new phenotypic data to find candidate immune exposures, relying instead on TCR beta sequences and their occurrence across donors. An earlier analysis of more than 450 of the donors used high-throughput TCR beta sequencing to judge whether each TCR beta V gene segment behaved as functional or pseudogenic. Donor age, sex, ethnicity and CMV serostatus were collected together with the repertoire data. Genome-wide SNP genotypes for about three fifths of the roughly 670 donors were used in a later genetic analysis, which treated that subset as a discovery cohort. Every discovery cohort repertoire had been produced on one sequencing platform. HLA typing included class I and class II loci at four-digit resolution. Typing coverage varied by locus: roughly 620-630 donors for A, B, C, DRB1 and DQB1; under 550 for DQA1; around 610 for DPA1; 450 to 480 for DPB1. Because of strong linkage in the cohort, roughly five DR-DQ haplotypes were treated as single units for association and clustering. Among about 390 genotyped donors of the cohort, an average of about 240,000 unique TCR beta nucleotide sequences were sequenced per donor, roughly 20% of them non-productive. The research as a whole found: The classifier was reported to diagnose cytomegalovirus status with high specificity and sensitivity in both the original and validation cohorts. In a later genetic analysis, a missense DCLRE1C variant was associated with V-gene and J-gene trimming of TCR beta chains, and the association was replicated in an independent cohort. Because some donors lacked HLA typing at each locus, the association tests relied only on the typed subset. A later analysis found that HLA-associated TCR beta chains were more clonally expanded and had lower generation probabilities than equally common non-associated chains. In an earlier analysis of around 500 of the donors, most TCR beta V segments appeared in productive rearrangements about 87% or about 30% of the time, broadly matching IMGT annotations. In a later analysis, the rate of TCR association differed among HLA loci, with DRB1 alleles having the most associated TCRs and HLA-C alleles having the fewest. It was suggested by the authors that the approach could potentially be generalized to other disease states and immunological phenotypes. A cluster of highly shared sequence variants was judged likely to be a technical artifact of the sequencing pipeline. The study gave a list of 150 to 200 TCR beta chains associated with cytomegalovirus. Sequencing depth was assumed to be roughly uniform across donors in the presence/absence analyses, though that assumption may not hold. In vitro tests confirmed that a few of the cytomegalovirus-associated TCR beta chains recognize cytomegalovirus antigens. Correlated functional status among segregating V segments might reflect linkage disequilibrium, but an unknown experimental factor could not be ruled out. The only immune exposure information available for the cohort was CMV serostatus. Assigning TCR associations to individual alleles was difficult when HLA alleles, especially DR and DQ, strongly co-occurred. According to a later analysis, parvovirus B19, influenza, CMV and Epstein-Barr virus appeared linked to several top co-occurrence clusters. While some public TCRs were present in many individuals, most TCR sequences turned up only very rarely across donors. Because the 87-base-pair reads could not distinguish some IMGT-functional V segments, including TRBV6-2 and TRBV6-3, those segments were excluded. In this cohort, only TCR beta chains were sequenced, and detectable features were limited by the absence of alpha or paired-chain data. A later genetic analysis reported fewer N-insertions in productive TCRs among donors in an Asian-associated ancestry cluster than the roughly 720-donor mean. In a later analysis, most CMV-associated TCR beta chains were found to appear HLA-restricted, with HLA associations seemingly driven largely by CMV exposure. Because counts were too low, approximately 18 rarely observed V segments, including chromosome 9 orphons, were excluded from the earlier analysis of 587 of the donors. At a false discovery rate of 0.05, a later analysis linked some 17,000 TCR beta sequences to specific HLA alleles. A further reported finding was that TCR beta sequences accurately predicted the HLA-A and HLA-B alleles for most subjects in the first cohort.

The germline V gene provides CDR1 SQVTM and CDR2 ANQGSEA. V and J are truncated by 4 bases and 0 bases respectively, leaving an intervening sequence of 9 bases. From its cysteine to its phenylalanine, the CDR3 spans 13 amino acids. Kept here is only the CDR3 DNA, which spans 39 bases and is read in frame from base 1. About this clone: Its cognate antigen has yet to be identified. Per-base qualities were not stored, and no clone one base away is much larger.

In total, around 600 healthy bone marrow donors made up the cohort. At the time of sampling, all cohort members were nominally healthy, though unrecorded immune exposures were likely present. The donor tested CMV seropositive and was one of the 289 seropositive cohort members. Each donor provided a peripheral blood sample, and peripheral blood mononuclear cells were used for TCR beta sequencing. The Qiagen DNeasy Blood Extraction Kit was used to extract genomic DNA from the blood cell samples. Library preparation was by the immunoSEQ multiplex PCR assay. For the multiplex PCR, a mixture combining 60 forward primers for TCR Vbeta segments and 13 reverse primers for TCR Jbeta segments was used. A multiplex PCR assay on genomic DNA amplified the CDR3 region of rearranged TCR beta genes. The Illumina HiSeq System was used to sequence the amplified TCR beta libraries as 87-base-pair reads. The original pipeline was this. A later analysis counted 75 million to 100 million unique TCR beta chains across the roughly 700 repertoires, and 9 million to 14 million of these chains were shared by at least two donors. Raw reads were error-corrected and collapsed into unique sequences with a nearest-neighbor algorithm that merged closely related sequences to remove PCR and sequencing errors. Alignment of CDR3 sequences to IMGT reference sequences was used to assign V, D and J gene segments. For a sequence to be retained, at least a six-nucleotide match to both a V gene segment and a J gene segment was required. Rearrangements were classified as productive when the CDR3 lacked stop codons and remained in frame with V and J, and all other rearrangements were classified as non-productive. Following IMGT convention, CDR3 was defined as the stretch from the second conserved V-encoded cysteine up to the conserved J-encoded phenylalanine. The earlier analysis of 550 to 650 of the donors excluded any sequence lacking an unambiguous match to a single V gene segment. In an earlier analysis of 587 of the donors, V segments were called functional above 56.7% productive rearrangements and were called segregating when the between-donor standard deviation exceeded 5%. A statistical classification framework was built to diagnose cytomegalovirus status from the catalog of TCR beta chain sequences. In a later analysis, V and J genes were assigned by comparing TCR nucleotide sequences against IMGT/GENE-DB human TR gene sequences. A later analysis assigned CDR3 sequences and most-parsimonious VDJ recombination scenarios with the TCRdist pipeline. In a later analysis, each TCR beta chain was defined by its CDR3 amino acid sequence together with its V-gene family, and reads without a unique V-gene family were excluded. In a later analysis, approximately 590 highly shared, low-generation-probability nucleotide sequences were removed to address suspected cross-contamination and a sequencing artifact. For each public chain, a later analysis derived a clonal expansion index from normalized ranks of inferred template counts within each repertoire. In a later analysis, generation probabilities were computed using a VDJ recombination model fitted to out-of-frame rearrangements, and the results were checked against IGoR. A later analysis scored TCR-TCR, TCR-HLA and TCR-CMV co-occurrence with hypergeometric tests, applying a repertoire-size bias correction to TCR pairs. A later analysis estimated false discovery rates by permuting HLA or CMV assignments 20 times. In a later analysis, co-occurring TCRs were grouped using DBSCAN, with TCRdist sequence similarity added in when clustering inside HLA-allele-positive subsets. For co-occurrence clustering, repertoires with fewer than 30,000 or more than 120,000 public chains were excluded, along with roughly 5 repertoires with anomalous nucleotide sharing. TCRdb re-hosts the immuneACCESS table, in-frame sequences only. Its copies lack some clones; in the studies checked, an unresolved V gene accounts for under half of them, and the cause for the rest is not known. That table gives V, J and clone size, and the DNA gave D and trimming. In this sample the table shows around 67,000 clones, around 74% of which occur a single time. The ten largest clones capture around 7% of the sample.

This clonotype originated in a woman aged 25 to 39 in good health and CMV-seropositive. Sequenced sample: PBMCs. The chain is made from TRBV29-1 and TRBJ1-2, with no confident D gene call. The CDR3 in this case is CSVAPDSNYGYTF. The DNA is TGCAGCGTTGCCCCAGATTCTAACTATGGCTACACCTTC.